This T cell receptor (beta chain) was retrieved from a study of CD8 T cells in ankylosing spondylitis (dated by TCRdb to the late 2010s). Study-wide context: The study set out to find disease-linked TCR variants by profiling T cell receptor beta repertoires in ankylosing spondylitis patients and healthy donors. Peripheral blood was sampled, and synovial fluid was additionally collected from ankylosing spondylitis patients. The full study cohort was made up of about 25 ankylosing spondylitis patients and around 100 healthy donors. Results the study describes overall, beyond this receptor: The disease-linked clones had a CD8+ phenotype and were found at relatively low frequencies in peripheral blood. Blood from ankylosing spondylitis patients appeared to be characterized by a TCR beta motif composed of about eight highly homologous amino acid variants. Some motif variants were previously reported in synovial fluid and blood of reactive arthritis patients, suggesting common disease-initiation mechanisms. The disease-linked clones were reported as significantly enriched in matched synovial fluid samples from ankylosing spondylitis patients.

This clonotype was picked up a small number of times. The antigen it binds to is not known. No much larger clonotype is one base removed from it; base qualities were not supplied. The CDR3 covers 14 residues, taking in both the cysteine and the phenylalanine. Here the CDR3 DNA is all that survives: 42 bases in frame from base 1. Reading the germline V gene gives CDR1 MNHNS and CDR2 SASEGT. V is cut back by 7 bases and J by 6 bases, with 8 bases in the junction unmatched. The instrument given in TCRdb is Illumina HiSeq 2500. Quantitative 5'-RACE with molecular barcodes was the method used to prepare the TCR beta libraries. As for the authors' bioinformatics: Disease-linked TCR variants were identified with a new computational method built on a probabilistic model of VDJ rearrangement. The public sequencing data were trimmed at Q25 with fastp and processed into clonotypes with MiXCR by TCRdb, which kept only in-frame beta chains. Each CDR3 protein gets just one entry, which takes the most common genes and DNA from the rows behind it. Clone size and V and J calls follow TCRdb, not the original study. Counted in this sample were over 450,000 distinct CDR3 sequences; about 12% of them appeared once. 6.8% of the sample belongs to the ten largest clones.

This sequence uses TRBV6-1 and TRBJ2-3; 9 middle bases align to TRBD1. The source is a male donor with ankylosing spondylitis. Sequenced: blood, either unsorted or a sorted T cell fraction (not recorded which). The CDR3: CASKPGTGSDTQYF. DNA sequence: TGTGCCAGCAAACCCGGGACAGGGTCCGATACGCAGTATTTT.